The clone carrying this TCR beta chain showed up just once. The sample comes from a study of CD8 T cells in Susac syndrome. Random hexamers were used to reverse transcribe about 0.45 to 1 ug of RNA. From the immunoSEQ multiplex PCR reads, TCRdb called clonotypes with MiXCR, one entry per CDR3 protein. The repertoire holds about 130,000 distinct CDR3 sequences, with about 95% as singletons. Germline assignment: CDR1 SGHRS and CDR2 YFSETQ. This CDR3 is 12 amino acids long. V was clipped by 4 bases and J by 9 bases, with 11 bases between them. The clonotype was recovered from a human donor with Susac syndrome. V is TRBV5-1 and J is TRBJ2-1, with D possibly TRBD2 on 6 matching bases. The material sequenced was CD8+ T cells from PBMCs. CDR3 amino acids: CASSGEGGEQFF. The CDR3 DNA reads as TGCGCCAGCAGCGGAGAGGGAGGTGAGCAGTTCTTC.